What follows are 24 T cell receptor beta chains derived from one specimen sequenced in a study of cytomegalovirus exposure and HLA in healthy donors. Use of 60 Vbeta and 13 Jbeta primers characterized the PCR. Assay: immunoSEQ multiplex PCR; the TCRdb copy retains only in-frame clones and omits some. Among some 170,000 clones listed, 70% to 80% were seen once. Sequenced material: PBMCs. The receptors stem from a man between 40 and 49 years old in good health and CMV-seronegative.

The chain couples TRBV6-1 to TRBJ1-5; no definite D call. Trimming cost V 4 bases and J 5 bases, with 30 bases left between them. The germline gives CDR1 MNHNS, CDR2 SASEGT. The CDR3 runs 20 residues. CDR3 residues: CASSGWAANRFYLGHQPQHF. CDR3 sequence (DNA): TGTGCCAGCAGTGGTTGGGCCGCCAATAGGTTTTATCTGGGCCATCAGCCCCAGCATTTT.

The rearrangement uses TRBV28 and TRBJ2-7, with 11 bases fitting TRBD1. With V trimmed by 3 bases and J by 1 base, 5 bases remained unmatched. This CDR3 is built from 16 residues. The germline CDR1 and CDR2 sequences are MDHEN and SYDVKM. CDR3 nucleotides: TGTGCCAGCAGTTTCGGACAGGGGGCTCTTTCCTACGAGCAGTACTTC. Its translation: CASSFGQGALSYEQYF.

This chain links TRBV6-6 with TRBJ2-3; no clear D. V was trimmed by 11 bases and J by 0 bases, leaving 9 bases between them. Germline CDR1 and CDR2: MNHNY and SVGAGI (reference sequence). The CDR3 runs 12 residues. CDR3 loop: CAGGGSTDTQYF. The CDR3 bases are TGTGCCGGCGGCGGAAGCACAGATACGCAGTATTTT.

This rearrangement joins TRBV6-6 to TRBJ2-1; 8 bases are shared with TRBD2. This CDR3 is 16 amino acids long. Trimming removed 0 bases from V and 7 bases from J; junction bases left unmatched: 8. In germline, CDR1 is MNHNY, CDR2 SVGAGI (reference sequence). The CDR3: CASSYSSSGRGNEQFF. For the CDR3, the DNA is TGTGCCAGCAGTTACTCTTCAAGCGGGAGAGGTAATGAGCAGTTCTTC.

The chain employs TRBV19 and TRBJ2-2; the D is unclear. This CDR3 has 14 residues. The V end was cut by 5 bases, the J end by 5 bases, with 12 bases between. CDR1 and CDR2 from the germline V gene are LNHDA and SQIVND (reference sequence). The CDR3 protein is CASSFRPDTGELFF. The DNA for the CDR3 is TGTGCCAGTAGTTTCCGTCCAGATACCGGGGAGCTGTTTTTT.

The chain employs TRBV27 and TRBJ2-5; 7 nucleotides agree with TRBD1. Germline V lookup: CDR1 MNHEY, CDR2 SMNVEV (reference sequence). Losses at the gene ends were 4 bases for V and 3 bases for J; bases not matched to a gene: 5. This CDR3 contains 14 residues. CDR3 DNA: TGTGCCAGCAGTTCGCAGGGGGAGAAAGAGACCCAGTACTTC. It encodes CASSSQGEKETQYF.

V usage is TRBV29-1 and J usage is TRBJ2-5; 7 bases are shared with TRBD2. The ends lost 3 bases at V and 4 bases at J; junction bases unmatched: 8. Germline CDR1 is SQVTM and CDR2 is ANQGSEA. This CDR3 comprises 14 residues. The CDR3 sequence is CSVEGGELGETQYF. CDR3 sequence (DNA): TGCAGCGTTGAGGGGGGGGAGTTAGGAGAGACCCAGTACTTC. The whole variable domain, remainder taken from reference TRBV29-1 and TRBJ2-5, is SAVISQKPSRDICQRGTSLTIQCQVDSQVTMMFWYRQQPGQSLTLIATANQGSEATYESGFVIDKFPISRPNLTFSTLTVSNMSPEDSSIYLCSVEGGELGETQYFGPGTRLLVL.

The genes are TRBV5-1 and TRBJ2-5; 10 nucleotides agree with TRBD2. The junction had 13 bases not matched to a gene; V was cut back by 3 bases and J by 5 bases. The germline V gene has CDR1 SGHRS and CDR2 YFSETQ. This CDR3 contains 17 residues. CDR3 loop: CASSSGLARLFRETQYF. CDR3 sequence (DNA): TGCGCCAGCAGCTCGGGACTAGCGAGACTATTTAGGGAGACCCAGTACTTC.

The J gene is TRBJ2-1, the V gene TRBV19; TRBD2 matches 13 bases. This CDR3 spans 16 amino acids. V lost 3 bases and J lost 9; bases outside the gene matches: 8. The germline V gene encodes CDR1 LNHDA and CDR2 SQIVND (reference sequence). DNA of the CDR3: TGTGCCAGTAGTATCTTAGGGACTAGCGGGAACCTTGAGCAGTTCTTC. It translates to CASSILGTSGNLEQFF.

CDR3 protein: CASSFLLARYNEQFF. DNA for the CDR3: TGTGCCAGCAGTTTTTTGCTAGCGCGGTACAATGAGCAGTTCTTC. The chain uses TRBV28 and TRBJ2-1; perhaps TRBD2 as D (6 bases). The CDR3 contains 15 residues. Trimming removed 3 bases at V and 4 bases at J, with 13 bases between. From germline, CDR1 is MDHEN and CDR2 SYDVKM.

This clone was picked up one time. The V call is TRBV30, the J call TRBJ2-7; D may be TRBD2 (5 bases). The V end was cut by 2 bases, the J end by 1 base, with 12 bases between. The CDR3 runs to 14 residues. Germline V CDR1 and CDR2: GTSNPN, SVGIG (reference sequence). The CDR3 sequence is CAWSPSRVSYEQYF. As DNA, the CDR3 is TGTGCCTGGAGTCCTAGCCGGGTTTCCTACGAGCAGTACTTC.

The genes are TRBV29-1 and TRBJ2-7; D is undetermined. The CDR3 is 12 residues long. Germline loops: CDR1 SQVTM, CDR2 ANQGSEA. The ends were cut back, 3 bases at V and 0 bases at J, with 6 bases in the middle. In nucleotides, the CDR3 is TGCAGCGTTGAGGAGAGCTCCTACGAGCAGTACTTC. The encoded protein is CSVEESSYEQYF.

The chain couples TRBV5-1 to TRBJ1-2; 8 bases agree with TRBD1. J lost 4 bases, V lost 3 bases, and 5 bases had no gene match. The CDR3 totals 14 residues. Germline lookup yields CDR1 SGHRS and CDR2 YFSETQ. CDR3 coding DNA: TGCGCCAGCAGCTCCGCGGGACAGGTCTATGGCTACACCTTC. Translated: CASSSAGQVYGYTF.

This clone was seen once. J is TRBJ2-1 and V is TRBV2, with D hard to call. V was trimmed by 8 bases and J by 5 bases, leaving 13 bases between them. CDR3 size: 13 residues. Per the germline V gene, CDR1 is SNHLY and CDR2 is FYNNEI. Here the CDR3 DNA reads TGTGCCAGCCTCGAAGAGCACGACAATGAGCAGTTCTTC. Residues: CASLEEHDNEQFF.

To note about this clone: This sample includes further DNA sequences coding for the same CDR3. The CDR3: CASSLGQEETQYF. The CDR3 DNA reads as TGCGCCAGCAGCTTAGGACAGGAAGAGACCCAGTACTTC. The genes are TRBV5-1 and TRBJ2-5, with TRBD1 matching over 7 bases. The CDR3 consists of 13 residues. V gave up 2 bases and J gave up 3 bases; unmatched junction bases: 1. Per germline, CDR1 SGHRS and CDR2 YFSETQ.

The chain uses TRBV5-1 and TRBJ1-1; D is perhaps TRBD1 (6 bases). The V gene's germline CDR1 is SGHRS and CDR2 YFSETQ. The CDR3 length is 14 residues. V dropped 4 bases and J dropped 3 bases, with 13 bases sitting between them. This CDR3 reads CASSPRTDYTEAFF. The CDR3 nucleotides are TGCGCCAGCAGCCCCCGGACAGATTACACTGAAGCTTTCTTT.

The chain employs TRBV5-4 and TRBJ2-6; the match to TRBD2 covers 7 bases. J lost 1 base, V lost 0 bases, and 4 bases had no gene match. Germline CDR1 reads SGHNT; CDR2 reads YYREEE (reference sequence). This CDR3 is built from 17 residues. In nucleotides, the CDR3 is TGTGCCAGCAGCTTGGGAGGGAGGGGATCTGGGGCCAACGTCCTGACTTTC. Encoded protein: CASSLGGRGSGANVLTF.

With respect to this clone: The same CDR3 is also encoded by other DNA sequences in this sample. The CDR3 region has the DNA TGTGCCAGCAGCGTAGGTAGCGGTGCTTACAATGAGCAGTTCTTC. This codes for CASSVGSGAYNEQFF. This chain connects TRBV9 to TRBJ2-1, with a possible D match to TRBD2 (6 bases). The germline V gene has CDR1 SGDLS and CDR2 YYNGEE. This CDR3 has 15 amino acids. The ends were cut back, 0 bases at V and 4 bases at J, with 11 bases in the middle. The variable domain in full, with the rest retrieved from reference TRBV9 and TRBJ2-1, is DSGVTQTPKHLITATGQRVTLRCSPRSGDLSVYWYQQSLDQGLQFLIQYYNGEERAKGNILERFSAQQFPDLHSELNLSSLELGDSALYFCASSVGSGAYNEQFFGPGTRLTVL.

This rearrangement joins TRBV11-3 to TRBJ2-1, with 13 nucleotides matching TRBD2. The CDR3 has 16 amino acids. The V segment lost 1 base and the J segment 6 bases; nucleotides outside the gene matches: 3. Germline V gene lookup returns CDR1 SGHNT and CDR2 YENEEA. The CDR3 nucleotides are TGTGCCAGCAGCTTAGGGAGGACTAGCGGGAGCAATGAGCAGTTCTTC. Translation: CASSLGRTSGSNEQFF.

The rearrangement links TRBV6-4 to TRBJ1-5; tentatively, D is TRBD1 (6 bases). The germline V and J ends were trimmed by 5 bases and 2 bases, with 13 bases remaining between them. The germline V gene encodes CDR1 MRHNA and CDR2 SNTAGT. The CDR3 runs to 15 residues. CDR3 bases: TGTGCCAGCAGTCCGACAGGTGTCGGCAATCAGCCCCAGCATTTT. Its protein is CASSPTGVGNQPQHF.

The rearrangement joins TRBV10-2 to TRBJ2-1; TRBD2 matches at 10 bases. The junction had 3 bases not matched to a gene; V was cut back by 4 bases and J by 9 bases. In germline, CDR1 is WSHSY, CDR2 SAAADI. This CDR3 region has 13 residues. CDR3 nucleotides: TGCGCCAGCAGTGCTCCTAGCGGGAGTGAGCAGTTCTTC. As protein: CASSAPSGSEQFF.

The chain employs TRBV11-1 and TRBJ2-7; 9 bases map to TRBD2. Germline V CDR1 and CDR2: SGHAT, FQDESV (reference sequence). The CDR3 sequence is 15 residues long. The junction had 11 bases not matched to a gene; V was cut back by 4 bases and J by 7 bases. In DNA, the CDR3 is TGTGCCAGCAGCTGGTCTAGCGGGACCAGGGGGGAGCAGTACTTC. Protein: CASSWSSGTRGEQYF.

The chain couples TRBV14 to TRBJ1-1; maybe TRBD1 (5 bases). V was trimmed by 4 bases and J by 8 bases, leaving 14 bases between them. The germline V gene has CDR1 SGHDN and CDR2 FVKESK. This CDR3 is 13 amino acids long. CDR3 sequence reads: CASSRDYGGEAFF. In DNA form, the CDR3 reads TGTGCCAGCAGCCGGGATTACGGGGGAGAAGCTTTCTTT.

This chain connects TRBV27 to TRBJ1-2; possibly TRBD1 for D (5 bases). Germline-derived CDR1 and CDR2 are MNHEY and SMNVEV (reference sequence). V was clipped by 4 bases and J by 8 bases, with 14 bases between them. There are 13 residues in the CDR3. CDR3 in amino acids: CASSSSPGYGYTF. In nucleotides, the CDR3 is TGTGCCAGCAGTTCTTCTCCAGGGTACGGCTACACCTTC.